This entry features one TCR beta chain sequence. This entry comes from a study of CD8+CD57+ T cells in acquired aplastic anemia. Genomic DNA, the template, was used for profiling of the TCR beta VDJ and CDR3. TCRdb re-called the reads with MiXCR, one entry per CDR3 protein. Among over 200,000 distinct CDR3 sequences listed, 60% to 65% were seen once. Trimming left V 1 base short and J 6 bases short, with 12 bases between. This CDR3 has 14 residues. CDR1 is SGHTA, CDR2 FQGNSA, per germline. The gene calls are TRBV7-2 and TRBJ1-2, with a weak D call TRBD1 (5 bases). The sequencing input was sorted CD4+, CD8+, or CD8+CD57+ T cells (not recorded which) from PBMCs. This clonotype was sampled from a human donor in good health. The CDR3 coding sequence is TGTGCCAGCAGCTTAGATTGGGGGGTTGATGGCTACACCTTC. It codes for CASSLDWGVDGYTF.